This TCR beta chain comes out of a study of T-cell memory formation after mild COVID-19. Study-wide results and caveats: Researchers could not confirm that second-wave clones peaking on day 37 targeted SARS-CoV-2.

Concerning this clonotype: What it binds is not known.

Via MiXCR, TCRdb re-called the 5' RACE reads, giving one row per CDR3 protein. Among hundreds of thousands of distinct CDR3 sequences listed, roughly 21% were seen once. The CDR3 loop spans 17 amino acids. The V gene lost 5 bases and the J gene lost 0 bases, with 17 bases spanning the gap. Germline assignment: CDR1 LNHNV and CDR2 YYDKDF (reference sequence). The V and J genes are TRBV15 and TRBJ1-5, with D uncertain. Source material: PBMCs or a T cell subset sorted from them (not recorded which). The sequence was collected from an adult woman who had mild COVID-19 (a few samples of this study predate the infection). Cell type and time point are not known. The CDR3 DNA reads as TGTGCCACCAGCCTCCTTACTGCAGGCCATAGCAATCAGCCCCAGCATTTT. Its protein product is CATSLLTAGHSNQPQHF.